This T cell receptor beta chain was profiled in a study of blood T cell repertoires in COVID-19. Study-wide background: Whether acute or convalescent, the COVID-19 samples came from the United States, Italy and Spain. Sources were T cells, B-cell-depleted T cells, or PBMCs; the material itself was cDNA or gDNA.

Trimming stripped 5 bases from V and 4 bases from J, with 12 bases between. Per germline, CDR1 MNHEY and CDR2 SVGAGI. The length of the CDR3 is 13 residues. As originally analysed: Estimation of nucleated cell counts relied on the amplification of reference gene primers. Using immunoSEQ multiplex PCR, the repertoire was profiled, and TCRdb retains in-frame clones only, with some absent. That table is the source of V, J and clone size, and D and trimming were worked out from the DNA. This sample carries over 250,000 clones, 85% to 90% of them seen once, and the ten largest clones take about 14%. This clone was seen a few times.

The material sequenced was peripheral blood. The J gene is TRBJ2-7, the V gene TRBV6-5; D is ambiguous. The TCR originated in a human donor in a cohort sampled during active COVID-19. Written as DNA, the CDR3 is TGTGCCAGCAGTAACAACCCAGCGTACGAGCAGTACTTC. Residues: CASSNNPAYEQYF.